This TCR beta chain was identified during a study of T-cell memory formation after mild COVID-19. For the study at large: Largely donor-specific sequence clusters came from a couple of donors. Overall study findings and caveats: Clones from the second wave (peaking day 37) had unconfirmed SARS-CoV-2 specificity.

With respect to this clonotype: Its antigen is not known.

Each CDR3 protein is one row after TCRdb ran MiXCR on the 5' RACE reads. The sample records about 140,000 distinct CDR3 sequences, more than 13% being singletons. Losses at the gene ends were 0 bases for V and 8 bases for J; bases not matched to a gene: 7. The CDR3 totals 15 residues. Germline V gene lookup returns CDR1 DFQATT and CDR2 SNEGSKA (reference sequence). The clonotype was recovered from an adult woman who had mild COVID-19 (a few samples of this study predate the infection). Cell type and time point are not known. What was sequenced was PBMCs or a T cell subset sorted from them (not recorded which). The chain carries TRBV20-1 and TRBJ2-1; TRBD2 agrees at 10 bases. The CDR3 sequence: CSARDGPSGSYEQFF. Written as DNA, the CDR3 is TGCAGTGCTAGAGATGGACCTAGCGGGAGCTATGAGCAGTTCTTC.